Below, 32 T cell receptor beta chains from the same sample are listed, as sequenced in a study of blood T cell repertoires in COVID-19. Sequencing was performed with immunoSEQ multiplex PCR; in TCRdb, only in-frame clones are kept and a portion is missing. The table shows 410,000 or so clones, with about 89% occurring only once. The specimen sequenced was peripheral blood. The receptor set was obtained from a woman aged 40 to 50 with COVID-19, enrolled during active disease.

Of note for this clone: Other DNA sequences in this specimen translate into the identical CDR3. The V gene is TRBV12-3 or TRBV12-4, the J gene TRBJ1-1; D call uncertain. This CDR3 comprises 13 residues. V dropped 3 bases and J dropped 1 base, with 6 bases sitting between them. CDR3 sequence: CASSFARNTEAFF. The DNA for the CDR3 is TGTGCCAGCAGTTTTGCGCGGAACACTGAAGCTTTCTTT.

This chain connects TRBV6-4 to TRBJ2-7, with TRBD1 identical over 7 bases. V lost 2 bases and J lost 3; bases outside the gene matches: 7. Looked up from germline, CDR1 is MRHNA and CDR2 is SNTAGT. The CDR3 runs to 15 residues. The CDR3 coding sequence is TGTGCCAGCAGTGACGTTCCAGGGGGTCTCTACGAGCAGTACTTC. Amino acid sequence: CASSDVPGGLYEQYF.

The chain carries TRBV9 and TRBJ1-2; D perhaps matches TRBD1 (6 bases). This CDR3 contains 16 residues. Per germline, CDR1 SGDLS and CDR2 YYNGEE. Trimming took 3 bases from V and 0 from J, leaving 15 bases between them. CDR3 DNA sequence: TGTGCCAGCAGCGCCCGAGGGGGGGAAGCTAACTATGGCTACACCTTC. Protein: CASSARGGEANYGYTF.

This clone appeared a few times. The chain is built from TRBV4-1 and TRBJ1-1, with 7 bases lining up with TRBD1. V dropped 4 bases and J dropped 4; count of bases not matched to a gene: 6. The germline V gene has CDR1 MGHRA and CDR2 YSYEKL. This CDR3 has 14 residues. Written as DNA, the CDR3 is TGCGCCAGCAGCCCCACAGGGGTTGGCACTGAAGCTTTCTTT. This sequence encodes CASSPTGVGTEAFF.

The chain joins TRBV25-1 to TRBJ2-1, with a tentative D call TRBD1 (5 bases). The germline CDR1 and CDR2 sequences are MGHDK and SYGVNS. V lost 6 bases to trimming and J lost 10 bases, with 16 bases between them. This CDR3 contains 13 residues. In DNA, the CDR3 is TGTGCCAGCAGGGAACAGGTGGGGCTGGAGCAGTTCTTC. This codes for CASREQVGLEQFF. The complete variable domain, with remaining parts taken from reference TRBV25-1 and TRBJ2-1, reads EADIYQTPRYLVIGTGKKITLECSQTMGHDKMYWYQQDPGMELHLIHYSYGVNSTEKGDLSSESTVSRIRTEHFPLTLESARPSHTSQYLCASREQVGLEQFFGPGTRLTVL.

In the case of this clone: The junction departs from germline at one end; a sequencing error may be responsible. J is TRBJ2-7 and V is TRBV2; 8 bases align to TRBD1. Germline CDR1 reads SNHLY; CDR2 reads FYNNEI. The CDR3 has 10 amino acids. For the CDR3, the DNA is TGTGCCAGCAGTGCCAGGGGGCAAGTCTTC. Protein product: CASSARGQVF.

The rearrangement links TRBV27 to TRBJ2-1, with D unclear. Per germline, CDR1 MNHEY and CDR2 SMNVEV (reference sequence). The CDR3 runs 14 residues. V was pared by 6 bases and J by 5 bases, with 14 bases between. DNA of the CDR3: TGTGCCAGCAGCAAATTAGGAGTAAACAATGAGCAGTTCTTC. This codes for CASSKLGVNNEQFF.

The V gene is TRBV10-3, the J gene TRBJ2-1; 11 bases are shared with TRBD2. Germline trimming cut 2 bases from V and 5 bases from J; bases unmatched to any gene: 2. The germline CDR1 and CDR2 sequences are ENHRY and SYGVKD. CDR3 size: 15 residues. CDR3 region: CAISEGLAGNNEQFF. The CDR3 DNA is TGTGCCATCAGTGAGGGACTAGCGGGCAACAATGAGCAGTTCTTC.

The chain employs TRBV18 and TRBJ2-1, with a weak D call TRBD1 (6 bases). Germline CDR1 is KGHSH and CDR2 is LQKENI. V was clipped by 4 bases and J by 1 base, with 17 bases between them. The CDR3 has 17 residues. In DNA, the CDR3 is TGTGCCAGCTCACGTACCTTGGACAGAATATCCTACAATGAGCAGTTCTTC. This translates into CASSRTLDRISYNEQFF.

The rearrangement joins TRBV30 to TRBJ2-2; 7 nucleotides match TRBD2. The ends lost 2 bases at V and 4 bases at J; junction bases unmatched: 4. Germline values: CDR1 GTSNPN, CDR2 SVGIG (reference sequence). CDR3 length: 14 amino acids. The CDR3: CAWSFLAVTGELFF. CDR3 nucleotides: TGTGCCTGGAGTTTTCTAGCGGTCACCGGGGAGCTGTTTTTT.

The chain links TRBV10-3 to TRBJ2-3; 7 positions match TRBD2. In germline, CDR1 is ENHRY, CDR2 SYGVKD. This CDR3 contains 14 residues. The J segment lost 5 bases and the V segment lost 4 bases, leaving 6 bases of the junction unmatched. CDR3 coding DNA: TGTGCCATCAGTGTAGGCGGCGGGGGAGATACGCAGTATTTT. Its translation: CAISVGGGGDTQYF.

This clone has more than one count but fewer than ten. V gene TRBV7-9 combines with J gene TRBJ2-2, with TRBD1 matching over 7 bases. Per the germline V gene, CDR1 is SEHNR and CDR2 is FQNEAQ (reference sequence). V gave up 4 bases and J gave up 1 base; unmatched junction bases: 3. CDR3 length: 15 amino acids. CDR3 amino acids: CASSSWTGNTGELFF. The CDR3 coding sequence is TGTGCCAGCAGCTCTTGGACAGGGAACACCGGGGAGCTGTTTTTT.

The chain is built from TRBV13 and TRBJ1-4; 7 bases agree with TRBD1. CDR1 and CDR2 from the germline V gene are PRHDT and FYEKMQ (reference sequence). With 3 bases clipped from V and 7 bases from J, the junction kept 8 bases outside the gene matches. CDR3 size: 15 residues. The chain's CDR3 is CASSLGQSRGEKLFF. As DNA, the CDR3 is TGTGCCAGCAGCTTGGGACAGTCAAGGGGTGAAAAACTGTTTTTT. Full variable domain (missing parts from reference TRBV13 and TRBJ1-4): AAGVIQSPRHLIKEKRETATLKCYPIPRHDTVYWYQQGPGQDPQFLISFYEKMQSDKGSIPDRFSAQQFSDYHSELNMSSLELGDSALYFCASSLGQSRGEKLFFGSGTQLSVL.

V gene TRBV4-3 combines with J gene TRBJ1-2, with D uncertain. CDR3 size: 16 residues. Trimming pared 0 bases from V and 2 bases from J, leaving 13 bases between. Germline CDR1 is LGHNA and CDR2 is YSLEER. CDR3 protein: CASSQEVSSVNYGYTF. CDR3 sequence (DNA): TGCGCCAGCAGCCAAGAAGTCAGTTCAGTAAACTATGGCTACACCTTC.

The gene calls are TRBV28 and TRBJ2-7; TRBD1 matches 7 bases. The CDR3 is 14 residues long. Losses at the gene ends were 10 bases for V and 3 bases for J; bases not matched to a gene: 12. The V gene's germline CDR1 is MDHEN and CDR2 SYDVKM. The CDR3 DNA sequence: TGTGCCACCAGAGGGAGACAGGGTATCTACGAGCAGTACTTC. Translation gives CATRGRQGIYEQYF.

The V call is TRBV19, the J call TRBJ1-5, with D unresolved. Germline-derived CDR1 and CDR2 are LNHDA and SQIVND (reference sequence). Deletions cut 4 bases from V and 4 bases from J, with 8 bases between. CDR3 length equals 13 residues. The CDR3 is CASSKSGNQPQHF. Here the CDR3 DNA reads TGTGCCAGTAGTAAATCGGGAAATCAGCCCCAGCATTTT. The whole variable domain, remainder taken from reference TRBV19 and TRBJ1-5, is DGGITQSPKYLFRKEGQNVTLSCEQNLNHDAMYWYRQDPGQGLRLIYYSQIVNDFQKGDIAEGYSVSREKKESFPLTVTSAQKNPTAFYLCASSKSGNQPQHFGDGTRLSIL.

This chain links TRBV7-3 with TRBJ1-1; 7 nucleotides line up with TRBD1. CDR3 length: 13 amino acids. Germline CDR1 is SGHTA and CDR2 is FQGTGA. V dropped 3 bases and J dropped 7; count of bases not matched to a gene: 5. The CDR3 reads CASSFGQDLEAFF. CDR3 nucleotides: TGTGCCAGCAGCTTTGGACAGGACCTTGAAGCTTTCTTT.

The gene calls are TRBV7-2 and TRBJ1-1; possible D gene TRBD1, 6 bases. The germline V gene encodes CDR1 SGHTA and CDR2 FQGNSA. V lost 5 bases, J lost 8 bases, and 12 bases lay in between. The CDR3 spans 12 residues. CDR3 nucleotides: TGTGCCAGCAGCCACAGGGCAGGGGAAGCTTTCTTT. Translated, it gives CASSHRAGEAFF.

This clone was recorded only once. The chain couples TRBV5-4 to TRBJ2-2; TRBD2 aligns across 10 bases. After removal of 0 bases from V and 4 bases from J, the junction contained 6 bases not matched to a gene. Germline-derived CDR1 and CDR2 are SGHNT and YYREEE (reference sequence). CDR3 length equals 17 residues. CDR3 sequence: CASSLGGLAGVTGELFF. The CDR3 nucleotides are TGTGCCAGCAGCTTGGGGGGGCTAGCGGGAGTCACCGGGGAGCTGTTTTTT.

The chain carries TRBV7-2 and TRBJ2-5; 7 bases line up with TRBD1. In germline, CDR1 is SGHTA, CDR2 FQGNSA. Unmatched junction bases numbered 4, after V lost 3 bases and J lost 0 bases. This CDR3 has 15 residues. The CDR3 DNA sequence: TGTGCCAGCAGCTTGAGAAGGGGGCACCAAGAGACCCAGTACTTC. Protein product: CASSLRRGHQETQYF. The full variable domain, with the rest looked up from reference TRBV7-2 and TRBJ2-5, is GAGVSQSPSNKVTEKGKDVELRCDPISGHTALYWYRQSLGQGLEFLIYFQGNSAPDKSGLPSDRFSAERTGGSVSTLTIQRTQQEDSAVYLCASSLRRGHQETQYFGPGTRLLVL.

As concerns this clone: The sample holds other DNA sequences that translate to the same CDR3. V and J are TRBV5-1 and TRBJ1-1; a possible D gene is TRBD1 (5 bases). This CDR3 is 14 amino acids long. Trimming took 0 bases from V and 1 from J, leaving 7 bases between them. The V gene's germline CDR1 is SGHRS and CDR2 YFSETQ. The CDR3 region has the DNA TGCGCCAGCAGCTTGGCAGGGTCGAACACTGAAGCTTTCTTT. Amino acid sequence: CASSLAGSNTEAFF.

This rearrangement joins TRBV18 to TRBJ2-1; D is perhaps TRBD2 (6 bases). The CDR3 contains 22 residues. CDR1 and CDR2 from the germline V gene are KGHSH and LQKENI. Trimming removed 1 base at V and 5 bases at J, with 33 bases between. This CDR3 is CASSPRITGGTALPTVDNEQFF. CDR3 nucleotide sequence: TGTGCCAGCTCACCACGTATTACTGGCGGGACCGCTCTTCCCACTGTAGACAATGAGCAGTTCTTC.

This rearrangement joins TRBV28 to TRBJ2-2; D is perhaps TRBD2 (6 bases). The germline V gene encodes CDR1 MDHEN and CDR2 SYDVKM. This CDR3 is 18 amino acids long. V dropped 8 bases and J dropped 1 base, with 23 bases sitting between them. DNA for the CDR3: TGTGCCAGCGAGGGGTCGGAGGGGAACACTGGGAACACCGGGGAGCTGTTTTTT. This codes for CASEGSEGNTGNTGELFF.

J is TRBJ2-2 and V is TRBV7-6, with 8 bases that match TRBD2. Germline loops: CDR1 SGHVS, CDR2 FNYEAQ. Losses at the gene ends were 5 bases for V and 3 bases for J; bases not matched to a gene: 5. CDR3 length equals 15 residues. Written as DNA, the CDR3 is TGTGCCAGCAGCGTGGGACTAGAGTACACCGGGGAGCTGTTTTTT. Its translation: CASSVGLEYTGELFF.

To note about this clone: The sample has other DNA sequences that encode this CDR3 too. The J gene is TRBJ1-2, the V gene TRBV7-3; D unresolved. Germline V gene lookup returns CDR1 SGHTA and CDR2 FQGTGA. CDR3 length equals 13 residues. Trimming shortened V by 2 bases and J by 5 bases, and 9 bases separated the two germline ends. CDR3 sequence: CASSLGQSYGYTF. The CDR3 DNA reads TGTGCCAGCAGCTTAGGGCAGTCGTATGGCTACACCTTC.

The chain links TRBV7-8 to TRBJ2-2; 8 bases are a match to TRBD1. CDR3 length: 16 residues. Germline CDR1 SGHVS, CDR2 FQNEAQ. With V trimmed by 5 bases and J by 1 base, 6 bases remained unmatched. Here the CDR3 DNA reads TGTGCCAGCAGCCTGCGACAGGGGAGGAACACCGGGGAGCTGTTTTTT. It yields the protein CASSLRQGRNTGELFF.

This sequence joins TRBV7-3 and TRBJ2-1, with 7 bases identical to TRBD1. The CDR3 consists of 11 residues. CDR1 and CDR2 (germline): SGHTA, FQGTGA. Unmatched junction bases numbered 4, after V lost 3 bases and J lost 14 bases. The CDR3 spells CASSLTGIKFF. DNA for the CDR3: TGTGCCAGCAGCTTGACAGGGATCAAGTTCTTC.

This clone was counted only a few times. Other DNA sequences in the same sample also yield this CDR3. The rearrangement uses TRBV11-3 and TRBJ1-1; tentative D call: TRBD1 (6 bases). The CDR3 extends over 14 amino acids. The V gene's germline CDR1 is SGHNT and CDR2 YENEEA. The V end lost 5 bases, the J end lost 1 base, and 11 bases lay between the germline ends. CDR3 amino acids: CASSPGRGNTEAFF. The CDR3 nucleotides are TGTGCCAGCAGCCCGGGCAGGGGGAACACTGAAGCTTTCTTT. Using reference TRBV11-3 and TRBJ1-1 for the parts outside the CDR3, the full variable domain is EAGVVQSPRYKIIEKKQPVAFWCNPISGHNTLYWYLQNLGQGPELLIRYENEEAVDDSQLPKDRFSAERLKGVDSTLKIQPAELGDSAVYLCASSPGRGNTEAFFGQGTRLTVV.

V gene TRBV6-5 combines with J gene TRBJ1-1, with D hard to call. V was clipped by 2 bases and J by 5 bases, with 12 bases between them. The CDR3 is 14 amino acids. Germline loops: CDR1 MNHEY, CDR2 SVGAGI. The DNA of the CDR3 is TGTGCCAGCAGTTACCGGGGTGGTATGACTGAAGCTTTCTTT. Its protein is CASSYRGGMTEAFF.

The V call is TRBV28, the J call TRBJ1-6; possible D gene TRBD1, 5 bases. The germline CDR1 and CDR2 sequences are MDHEN and SYDVKM. Trimming cost V 1 base and J 7 bases, with 11 bases left between them. The CDR3 covers 15 residues. The CDR3 region is CASSLSGLINSPLHF. CDR3 in DNA: TGTGCCAGCAGTTTATCGGGACTGATCAATTCACCCCTCCACTTT.

The V and J genes are TRBV3-1 (or the pseudogene TRBV3-2) and TRBJ2-7; D remains ambiguous. The V gene's germline CDR1 is LGHDT and CDR2 YNNKEL (reference sequence). The V gene lost 0 bases and the J gene lost 0 bases, with 6 bases spanning the gap. The CDR3 extends over 14 amino acids. CDR3 sequence (DNA): TGTGCCAGCAGCCAAGAGCCTAACTCCTACGAGCAGTACTTC. Translating gives CASSQEPNSYEQYF.

V gene TRBV18 combines with J gene TRBJ2-5; D remains unclear. V was pared by 6 bases and J by 0 bases, with 11 bases between. The germline V gene encodes CDR1 KGHSH and CDR2 LQKENI. The CDR3 covers 14 residues. The CDR3 nucleotides read TGTGCCAGCTCCCTTCCCACGGACCAAGAGACCCAGTACTTC. This sequence encodes CASSLPTDQETQYF.